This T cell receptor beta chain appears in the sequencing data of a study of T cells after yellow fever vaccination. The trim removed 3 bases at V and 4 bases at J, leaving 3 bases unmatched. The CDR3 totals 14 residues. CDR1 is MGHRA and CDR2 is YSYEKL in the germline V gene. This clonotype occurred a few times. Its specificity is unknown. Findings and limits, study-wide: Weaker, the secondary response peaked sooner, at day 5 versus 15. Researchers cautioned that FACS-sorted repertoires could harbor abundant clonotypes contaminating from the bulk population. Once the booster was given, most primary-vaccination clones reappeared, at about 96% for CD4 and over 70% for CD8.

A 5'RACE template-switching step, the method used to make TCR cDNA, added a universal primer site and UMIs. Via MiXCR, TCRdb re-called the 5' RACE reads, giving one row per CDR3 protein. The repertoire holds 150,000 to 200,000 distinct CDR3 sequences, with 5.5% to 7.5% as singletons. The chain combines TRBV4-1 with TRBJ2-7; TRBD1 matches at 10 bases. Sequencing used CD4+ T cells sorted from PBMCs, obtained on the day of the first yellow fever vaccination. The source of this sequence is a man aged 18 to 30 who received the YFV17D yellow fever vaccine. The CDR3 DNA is TGCGCCAGCAGCCAGGGGGACAGGGGTTACGAGCAGTACTTC. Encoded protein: CASSQGDRGYEQYF.